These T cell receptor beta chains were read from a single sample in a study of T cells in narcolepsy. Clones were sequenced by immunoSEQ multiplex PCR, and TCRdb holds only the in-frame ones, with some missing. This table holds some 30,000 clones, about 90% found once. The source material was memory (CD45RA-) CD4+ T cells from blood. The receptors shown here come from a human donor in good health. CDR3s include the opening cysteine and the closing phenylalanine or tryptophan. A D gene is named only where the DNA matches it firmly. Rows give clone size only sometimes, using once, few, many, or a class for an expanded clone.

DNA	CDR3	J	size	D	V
TGTGCCAGCAGCGCACGCGGAACCACCCCGAGCACAGATACGCAGTATTTT	CASSARGTTPSTDTQYF	TRBJ2-3	NA	NA	TRBV9
TGTGCCAGTAGTGAGAGAGGCCGGGCCTCAGGCTATCAGCCCCAGCATTTT	CASSERGRASGYQPQHF	TRBJ1-5	NA	NA	TRBV19
TGTGCCAGTAGTGAAAAGACCGAACTGGGGTATGGCTACACCTTC	CASSEKTELGYGYTF	TRBJ1-2	NA	NA	TRBV19
TGCGCCAGCAGCTTTGGGGGAACGTACGAGCAGTACTTC	CASSFGGTYEQYF	TRBJ2-7	NA	NA	TRBV5-1
TGTGCCATCAGTGACCTCCCCCTCCGGGGAGTTGGAAACACCATATATTTT	CAISDLPLRGVGNTIYF	TRBJ1-3	NA	NA	TRBV10-3
TGTGCCAGCATGAAATCCGGGACAGATGGGTTGTACACCTTC	CASMKSGTDGLYTF	TRBJ1-2	NA	TRBD1	TRBV6-5
TGTGCCAGCAGTGGAGGGGGGGTAACCGGGGAGCTGTTTTTT	CASSGGGVTGELFF	TRBJ2-2	NA	NA	TRBV6-6
TGCGCCAGCAGCCAAGACAGGGTTGCCGGGGAGCTGTTTTTT	CASSQDRVAGELFF	TRBJ2-2	few	NA	TRBV4-3
TGTGCCAGCAGCTTATTTAGCGGTGAGACCCAGTACTTC	CASSLFSGETQYF	TRBJ2-5	NA	NA	TRBV7-2
TGTGCCAGCAGTCGACAGGTGAACACTGAAGCTTTCTTT	CASSRQVNTEAFF	TRBJ1-1	NA	NA	TRBV6-6
TGTGCCAGCAGCTTAGTGGTAGCGGCAGATACGCAGTATTTT	CASSLVVAADTQYF	TRBJ2-3	NA	NA	TRBV7-2
TGTGCCAGTAGGGAGACACCTCCTTTCCAAACTAATGAAAAACTGTTTTTT	CASRETPPFQTNEKLFF	TRBJ1-4	NA	NA	TRBV19
TGTGCCTCCACCCGACTGATCTCTGGAAACACCATATATTTT	CASTRLISGNTIYF	TRBJ1-3	NA	NA	TRBV30
TGTGCCACCAGCAGATACCCGACAGAGCCTAATGAAAAACTGTTTTTT	CATSRYPTEPNEKLFF	TRBJ1-4	NA	NA	TRBV15
TGTGCCAGCAGTGCCCCGGGACGGGGGGCACAGCCCCAGCATTTT	CASSAPGRGAQPQHF	TRBJ1-5	NA	NA	TRBV6-1
TGTGCCAGCAGTTTAAGGCGAGGACAGAATGGCTACACCTTC	CASSLRRGQNGYTF	TRBJ1-2	NA	NA	TRBV28
TGTGCCAGCCGTGCAGGGGGTACTGAAGCTTTCTTT	CASRAGGTEAFF	TRBJ1-1	once	TRBD1	TRBV25-1
TGCGCCAGCAGCTTGCGGGGGGAAGGTTACAATGAGCAGTTCTTC	CASSLRGEGYNEQFF	TRBJ2-1	medium-sized	TRBD2	TRBV5-1
TGCGCCAGCAGCCCATGGACAGGGCCAAACAATGAGCAGTTCTTC	CASSPWTGPNNEQFF	TRBJ2-1	NA	TRBD1	TRBV4-1
TGTGCCAGCAGTGAGGATGGGTTTCTAGGTCAGCCCCAGCATTTT	CASSEDGFLGQPQHF	TRBJ1-5	NA	NA	TRBV6-4
TGTGCCATCAGTGAGGCGATCGGGGGGGCCTACGAGCAGTACTTC	CAISEAIGGAYEQYF	TRBJ2-7	NA	TRBD2	TRBV10-3
TGTGCCAGCAGCTTAGCCCGACCCCAGAGCTCCTATAATTCACCCCTCCACTTT	CASSLARPQSSYNSPLHF	TRBJ1-6	NA	NA	TRBV7-8